This T cell receptor (beta chain) was profiled in a study of a mutant IDH1 vaccine in newly diagnosed glioma. Study observations and caveats: Of all patients, 85% to 95% showed vaccine-induced immune responses.

J gave up 8 bases and V 0 bases, and 20 bases lay outside the gene matches. Germline CDR1 is SQVTM and CDR2 is ANQGSEA. The CDR3 is 18 residues long. Measured with immunoSEQ multiplex PCR; TCRdb has only the in-frame clones, and not every one. The sample consists of roughly 30,000 clones, roughly 80% of them appearing once. Sample time point: week 23, last vaccination. In the vaccine, a single dose held 300 ug of the mutant IDH1 20-mer peptide, along with topical imiquimod. Turning to this clone: Its antigen is as yet unknown.

This sequence was found in a woman in her thirties with glioma. The chain is built from TRBV29-1 and TRBJ2-5; 8 positions agree with TRBD2. The sequencing here drew on PBMCs, taken from a glioma patient whose treatment included an IDH1 peptide vaccine. CDR3 DNA sequence: TGCAGCGTTGAAGATCTCTTTGCCAAGACTAGCGCGGGCAAAACCCAGTACTTC. Translated: CSVEDLFAKTSAGKTQYF. The full variable domain, with the rest looked up from reference TRBV29-1 and TRBJ2-5, is SAVISQKPSRDICQRGTSLTIQCQVDSQVTMMFWYRQQPGQSLTLIATANQGSEATYESGFVIDKFPISRPNLTFSTLTVSNMSPEDSSIYLCSVEDLFAKTSAGKTQYFGPGTRLLVL.